The next 23 T cell receptor beta chains were all read from a single sample in a study of early stage breast cancer tumors. Clones were sequenced by immunoSEQ multiplex PCR, and TCRdb holds only the in-frame ones, with some missing. The sample contains under 12,000 clones, approximately 78% of which appear only once. Sequencing was performed on breast tumor tissue. The origin of the receptors is a person in their 40s with breast cancer.

The rearrangement uses TRBV5-6 and TRBJ2-7; D is unclear. The germline V gene encodes CDR1 SGHDT and CDR2 YYEEEE. V was cut by 4 bases and J by 3 bases, with 14 bases left in between. This CDR3 region has 14 residues. CDR3 coding DNA: TGTGCCAGCAGCGTCCTCGATCGCCGCTACGAGCAGTACTTC. Amino acid sequence: CASSVLDRRYEQYF.

This CDR3 reads CASSYGPNYGYTF. CDR3 bases: TGTGCCAGCAGTTATGGTCCTAACTATGGCTACACCTTC. The gene calls are TRBV6-5 and TRBJ1-2; D ambiguous. CDR3 length: 13 residues. Germline V gene sequence: CDR1 MNHEY, CDR2 SVGAGI. Trimming removed 3 bases at V and 0 bases at J, with 5 bases between.

V gene TRBV19 combines with J gene TRBJ2-3; 7 positions agree with TRBD2. With V trimmed by 6 bases and J by 0 bases, 9 bases remained unmatched. The CDR3 spans 16 residues. Per the germline V gene, CDR1 is LNHDA and CDR2 is SQIVND (reference sequence). The CDR3 bases are TGTGCCAGTAGGTCTTTGGGGGGAGGGAGCACAGATACGCAGTATTTT. Translated: CASRSLGGGSTDTQYF.

In this sample, this clone turned up once. The chain combines TRBV19 with TRBJ2-1; 7 nucleotides match TRBD2. Germline V gives CDR1 LNHDA, CDR2 SQIVND (reference sequence). V dropped 6 bases and J dropped 2; count of bases not matched to a gene: 13. This CDR3 region has 17 residues. CDR3 DNA sequence: TGTGCCAGTAGCTTTGACTTGGCTAGCGGAGCCTACAATGAGCAGTTCTTC. Protein product: CASSFDLASGAYNEQFF.

The chain joins TRBV11-2 to TRBJ2-1; D not certain. The V gene lost 0 bases and the J gene lost 2 bases, with 8 bases spanning the gap. The CDR3 loop spans 15 amino acids. CDR1 SGHAT and CDR2 FQNNGV come from the germline V gene. The CDR3 DNA is TGTGCCAGCAGCTTAGATTTTGGAACCTACAATGAGCAGTTCTTC. Translated, it gives CASSLDFGTYNEQFF.

This clone was seen more than once but under ten times. The rearrangement uses TRBV29-1 and TRBJ2-1; 8 bases line up with TRBD2. There are 15 residues in the CDR3. Germline lookup yields CDR1 SQVTM and CDR2 ANQGSEA. V shed 3 bases, J shed 1 base, and the junction held 5 bases outside the gene matches. CDR3 protein: CSVERAGGSYNEQFF. The CDR3 DNA reads as TGCAGCGTTGAGCGGGCGGGGGGATCCTACAATGAGCAGTTCTTC.

V is TRBV18 and J is TRBJ1-1, with 7 bases fitting TRBD1. Per the germline V gene, CDR1 is KGHSH and CDR2 is LQKENI. CDR3 length: 13 amino acids. The trim removed 3 bases at V and 5 bases at J, leaving 3 bases unmatched. CDR3 in amino acids: CASSPSTGTEAFF. The CDR3 coding sequence is TGTGCCAGCTCACCTTCGACAGGGACTGAAGCTTTCTTT.

Written as DNA, the CDR3 is TGTGCCAGCAGTGGGACAGTTCGGACTCAGCCCCAGCATTTT. It encodes CASSGTVRTQPQHF. This chain uses TRBV2 with TRBJ1-5; a possible D gene is TRBD1 (6 bases). Germline lookup yields CDR1 SNHLY and CDR2 FYNNEI. The CDR3 totals 14 residues. V was clipped by 4 bases and J by 6 bases, with 13 bases between them.

The chain recombines TRBV2 with TRBJ1-5; D remains ambiguous. This CDR3 comprises 16 residues. Per germline, CDR1 SNHLY and CDR2 FYNNEI. V was clipped by 8 bases and J by 0 bases, with 17 bases between them. Here the CDR3 reads CASDMGSFYSNQPQHF. In nucleotides, the CDR3 is TGTGCCAGCGATATGGGCAGCTTTTATAGCAATCAGCCCCAGCATTTT.

V gene TRBV4-1 combines with J gene TRBJ2-3; 11 nucleotides align to TRBD2. Germline values: CDR1 MGHRA, CDR2 YSYEKL. V lost 4 bases, J lost 3 bases, and 6 bases stayed unmatched. There are 16 residues in the CDR3. CDR3 amino acids: CASSRGTSGLTDTQYF. CDR3 sequence (DNA): TGCGCCAGCAGCCGCGGGACTAGCGGACTGACAGATACGCAGTATTTT.

V and J are TRBV19 and TRBJ1-3; maybe TRBD1 (5 bases). In germline, CDR1 is LNHDA, CDR2 SQIVND (reference sequence). The CDR3 is 14 amino acids. V lost 10 bases to trimming and J lost 3 bases, with 16 bases between them. The DNA of the CDR3 is TGTGCCACCGGGACGGGAGTTTTTGGAAACACCATATATTTT. It yields the protein CATGTGVFGNTIYF.

This clone has more than one count but fewer than ten. The V call is TRBV11-2, the J call TRBJ1-1, with TRBD1 matching 8 bases. V was pared by 5 bases and J by 4 bases, with 9 bases of the junction left unmatched. CDR3 length: 15 amino acids. CDR1 SGHAT and CDR2 FQNNGV come from the germline V gene. CDR3 sequence reads: CASSPARGLSTEAFF. DNA for the CDR3: TGTGCCAGCAGCCCAGCCAGGGGGCTCTCCACTGAAGCTTTCTTT. The entire variable domain, with the rest obtained from reference TRBV11-2 and TRBJ1-1, is as follows: EAGVAQSPRYKIIEKRQSVAFWCNPISGHATLYWYQQILGQGPKLLIQFQNNGVVDDSQLPKDRFSAERLKGVDSTLKIQPAKLEDSAVYLCASSPARGLSTEAFFGQGTRLTVV.

This clone was seen only once. V is TRBV5-1 and J is TRBJ1-4; D remains unclear. V was pared by 5 bases and J by 0 bases, with 14 bases between. The germline gives CDR1 SGHRS, CDR2 YFSETQ. The CDR3 covers 16 residues. For the CDR3, the DNA is TGCGCCAGCAGTGCAGGTTTCGCCTCAACTAATGAAAAACTGTTTTTT. This encodes CASSAGFASTNEKLFF. Full variable domain (outside the CDR3, taken from reference TRBV5-1 and TRBJ1-4): KAGVTQTPRYLIKTRGQQVTLSCSPISGHRSVSWYQQTPGQGLQFLFEYFSETQRNKGNFPGRFSGRQFSNSRSEMNVSTLELGDSALYLCASSAGFASTNEKLFFGSGTQLSVL.

The chain recombines TRBV5-6 with TRBJ2-2, with a possible D match to TRBD2 (7 bases). There are 16 residues in the CDR3. The ends were cut back, 4 bases at V and 3 bases at J, with 16 bases in the middle. CDR1 SGHDT and CDR2 YYEEEE come from the germline V gene. The CDR3 DNA is TGTGCCAGCAGCACCCCGGGGGGCCATTACACCGGGGAGCTGTTTTTT. Translated: CASSTPGGHYTGELFF.

This chain uses TRBV6-5 with TRBJ1-2; possibly TRBD1 for D (5 bases). Germline V gene data show CDR1 as MNHEY and CDR2 as SVGAGI. The length of the CDR3 is 15 residues. Between the trimmed V and J ends, which lost 5 bases and 2 bases, there was a span of 15 bases. CDR3 loop: CASSLVGADNYGYTF. The CDR3 DNA follows: TGTGCCAGCAGTCTTGTCGGGGCAGACAACTATGGCTACACCTTC.

The chain uses TRBV9 and TRBJ1-4; a weak D match, TRBD1 (6 bases). Germline V lookup: CDR1 SGDLS, CDR2 YYNGEE. The CDR3 has 15 amino acids. V lost 2 bases and J lost 5, with 13 bases in between. The CDR3 protein is CASSVQTGKNEKLFF. The CDR3 nucleotides read TGTGCCAGCAGCGTCCAAACAGGGAAAAATGAAAAACTGTTTTTT.

The chain has TRBV2 and TRBJ2-3, with 11 positions matching TRBD2. Germline CDR1 SNHLY, CDR2 FYNNEI. This CDR3 region has 16 residues. The trim removed 7 bases at V and 4 bases at J, leaving 10 bases unmatched. The DNA of the CDR3 is TGTGCCAGCACCGTCGTACTAGCGGGAGCCCCAGATACGCAGTATTTT. Translating it yields CASTVVLAGAPDTQYF. The full variable domain, in which reference TRBV2 and TRBJ2-3 provide the parts outside the CDR3, is EPEVTQTPSHQVTQMGQEVILRCVPISNHLYFYWYRQILGQKVEFLVSFYNNEISEKSEIFDDQFSVERPDGSNFTLKIRSTKLEDSAMYFCASTVVLAGAPDTQYFGPGTRLTVL.

The chain is built from TRBV11-3 and TRBJ1-3; D gene uncertain. This CDR3 has 12 residues. The V gene's germline CDR1 is SGHNT and CDR2 YENEEA. The ends were cut back, 4 bases at V and 2 bases at J, with 3 bases in the middle. CDR3 bases: TGTGCCAGCAGCTCTACTGGAAACACCATATATTTT. Its translation: CASSSTGNTIYF.

Written as DNA, the CDR3 is TGTGCCAGCACCTCCGGAGGGACCCAGTACTTC. It specifies CASTSGGTQYF. The rearrangement uses TRBV7-2 and TRBJ2-5; possibly TRBD2 for D (5 bases). The CDR3 is 11 residues long. V dropped 7 bases and J dropped 7 bases, with 10 bases sitting between them. Germline CDR1 SGHTA, CDR2 FQGNSA. Full variable domain (outside the CDR3, taken from reference TRBV7-2 and TRBJ2-5): GAGVSQSPSNKVTEKGKDVELRCDPISGHTALYWYRQSLGQGLEFLIYFQGNSAPDKSGLPSDRFSAERTGGSVSTLTIQRTQQEDSAVYLCASTSGGTQYFGPGTRLLVL.

This chain connects TRBV7-9 to TRBJ2-3; 13 bases align to TRBD2. The J segment lost 4 bases and the V segment lost 4 bases, leaving 2 bases of the junction unmatched. CDR1 SEHNR and CDR2 FQNEAQ come from the germline V gene (reference sequence). The CDR3 is 15 residues long. This CDR3 reads CASSYTSGRADTQYF. CDR3 nucleotide sequence: TGTGCCAGCAGCTATACTAGCGGGAGGGCAGATACGCAGTATTTT.

This chain joins TRBV9 and TRBJ2-3; TRBD1 aligns across 9 bases. The CDR3 is made up of 16 amino acids. V dropped 4 bases and J dropped 2; count of bases not matched to a gene: 8. Germline assignment: CDR1 SGDLS and CDR2 YYNGEE. CDR3 amino acids: CASSPQTGGPTDTQYF. In DNA, the CDR3 is TGTGCCAGCAGCCCCCAAACAGGGGGCCCCACAGATACGCAGTATTTT.

The chain links TRBV18 to TRBJ2-1, with 9 bases fitting TRBD2. The CDR3 spans 17 residues. Germline V CDR1 and CDR2: KGHSH, LQKENI. Unmatched junction bases numbered 13, after V lost 5 bases and J lost 5 bases. The CDR3: CASSKRASGNLNNEQFF. In DNA, the CDR3 is TGTGCCAGCTCAAAAAGGGCTAGCGGGAATCTAAACAATGAGCAGTTCTTC.

The gene calls are TRBV5-4 and TRBJ2-7; 8 positions agree with TRBD2. CDR3 length: 15 amino acids. CDR1 and CDR2 (germline): SGHNT, YYREEE (reference sequence). Losses at the gene ends were 3 bases for V and 1 base for J; bases not matched to a gene: 6. The CDR3 here is CASSSKTSGSYEQYF. The DNA of the CDR3 is TGTGCCAGCAGCTCCAAAACTAGCGGATCCTACGAGCAGTACTTC.